These 29 T cell receptor beta chains were all obtained from the same sample, sequenced in a study of blood T cell repertoires in COVID-19. Clones were sequenced by immunoSEQ multiplex PCR, and TCRdb holds only the in-frame ones, with some missing. The sample holds tens of thousands of clones, roughly 84% seen once. Sequences were obtained from peripheral blood. These receptors all come from a woman aged 45-60 years with acute or convalescent COVID-19.

The genes are TRBV6-5 and TRBJ1-4, with a weak D call TRBD1 (5 bases). V gave up 0 bases and J gave up 1 base, with 6 bases separating them. The CDR3 extends over 15 amino acids. Germline-derived CDR1 and CDR2 are MNHEY and SVGAGI. CDR3 residues: CASSYSQGTNEKLFF. The DNA of the CDR3 is TGTGCCAGCAGTTACTCGCAGGGAACTAATGAAAAACTGTTTTTT.

V gene TRBV4-2 combines with J gene TRBJ1-5, with D perhaps matching TRBD1 (5 bases). CDR3 length: 15 residues. Germline loops: CDR1 LGHNA, CDR2 YNFKEQ. V dropped 0 bases and J dropped 6 bases, with 12 bases sitting between them. The CDR3 DNA reads TGTGCCAGCAGCCAAGATCTTCGGGGACTTCAGCCCCAGCATTTT. Residues: CASSQDLRGLQPQHF.

The chain recombines TRBV5-1 with TRBJ2-5; 7 bases agree with TRBD2. This CDR3 has 15 amino acids. Trimming at V came to 0 bases and at J to 4 bases, leaving 6 bases not matched to a gene. Germline assignment: CDR1 SGHRS and CDR2 YFSETQ. The CDR3, as DNA: TGCGCCAGCAGCTTGGTGGCGGGAGTGGTAGAGACCCAGTACTTC. Amino acids: CASSLVAGVVETQYF.

V is TRBV20-1 and J is TRBJ2-3; no reliable D call. CDR3 size: 16 residues. The germline V gene encodes CDR1 DFQATT and CDR2 SNEGSKA (reference sequence). Trimming took 3 bases from V and 6 from J, leaving 22 bases between them. The CDR3 is CSASQFEAGYSDTQYF. CDR3 nucleotide sequence: TGCAGTGCTAGTCAGTTCGAAGCAGGATACTCGGATACGCAGTATTTT.

The rearrangement uses TRBV19 and TRBJ1-1; perhaps TRBD1 as D (5 bases). The CDR3 runs to 13 residues. Germline V gene data show CDR1 as LNHDA and CDR2 as SQIVND (reference sequence). Trimming left V 11 bases short and J 1 base short, with 14 bases between. The chain's CDR3 is CASKGRENTEAFF. The CDR3 DNA reads as TGTGCCTCAAAGGGGAGGGAGAACACTGAAGCTTTCTTT.

The CDR3 DNA reads as TGTGCCAGCAGGCAACAGGTTCGTGGCTACACCTTC. Its protein is CASRQQVRGYTF. The chain recombines TRBV2 with TRBJ1-2; maybe TRBD1 (5 bases). V gave up 6 bases and J gave up 7 bases, with 12 bases separating them. CDR3 length: 12 residues. Germline lookup yields CDR1 SNHLY and CDR2 FYNNEI. Together with reference TRBV2 and TRBJ1-2, the CDR3 gives the full variable domain: EPEVTQTPSHQVTQMGQEVILRCVPISNHLYFYWYRQILGQKVEFLVSFYNNEISEKSEIFDDQFSVERPDGSNFTLKIRSTKLEDSAMYFCASRQQVRGYTFGSGTRLTVV.

This chain links TRBV3-1 (or the pseudogene TRBV3-2) with TRBJ1-3; D unresolved. V was trimmed by 1 base and J by 4 bases, leaving 11 bases between them. The CDR3 totals 15 residues. The germline gives CDR1 LGHDT, CDR2 YNNKEL (reference sequence). This chain's CDR3 is CASSQAGYTGNTIYF. The CDR3 nucleotides are TGTGCCAGCAGCCAAGCGGGGTATACGGGAAACACCATATATTTT.

The chain couples TRBV28 to TRBJ2-3; 7 bases map to TRBD1. V was clipped by 4 bases and J by 8 bases; unmatched bases: 12. CDR1 is MDHEN, CDR2 SYDVKM, per germline. The CDR3 runs 15 residues. The CDR3 loop reads CASSSRPLNRGTQYF. The CDR3 nucleotides are TGTGCCAGCAGTTCACGACCACTAAACAGGGGTACGCAGTATTTT.

The chain links TRBV5-1 to TRBJ2-5, with 16 bases identical to TRBD2. Germline assignment: CDR1 SGHRS and CDR2 YFSETQ. This CDR3 comprises 17 residues. V dropped 5 bases and J dropped 3; count of bases not matched to a gene: 7. The CDR3 protein is CASRKAGLAGGKETQYF. The CDR3 DNA is TGCGCCAGCAGGAAAGCGGGACTAGCGGGGGGGAAAGAGACCCAGTACTTC.

This chain links TRBV21-1 with TRBJ1-6; the D call TRBD1 from the table was never checked on the DNA. TRBV21-1 is annotated as a pseudogene. This CDR3 is 17 amino acids long. The CDR3 DNA follows: TGTGCCAGCAGCAAATGGGCCAGGGCTTCCCATATCTCACCCCTCCACTTT. It codes for CASSKWARASHISPLHF.

The chain recombines TRBV7-8 with TRBJ2-2; weak D call: TRBD2 (6 bases). CDR3 size: 16 residues. V lost 5 bases, J lost 8 bases, and 21 bases lay in between. Germline V gene data show CDR1 as SGHVS and CDR2 as FQNEAQ. The CDR3 sequence is CASSPRDPSYAGELFF. In DNA, the CDR3 is TGTGCCAGCAGCCCGCGGGACCCCTCATACGCGGGGGAGCTGTTTTTT. The full variable domain, rest sourced from reference TRBV7-8 and TRBJ2-2, is GAGVSQSPRYKVAKRGQDVALRCDPISGHVSLFWYQQALGQGPEFLTYFQNEAQLDKSGLPSDRFFAERPEGSVSTLKIQRTQQEDSAVYLCASSPRDPSYAGELFFGEGSRLTVL.

The chain uses TRBV28 and TRBJ1-3; D is unclear. Germline V lookup: CDR1 MDHEN, CDR2 SYDVKM. Deletions cut 6 bases from V and 3 bases from J, with 15 bases between. The CDR3 is 15 residues long. The CDR3 sequence: CASSPPYVFGNTIYF. The CDR3 coding sequence is TGTGCCAGCAGCCCCCCGTATGTATTTGGAAACACCATATATTTT.

V is TRBV7-2 and J is TRBJ2-1; TRBD2 matches 9 bases. J was trimmed by 1 base and V by 3 bases; bases with no gene match: 10. The germline V gene has CDR1 SGHTA and CDR2 FQGNSA. The CDR3 length is 18 residues. The CDR3 loop is CASSLAPLAGPSYNEQFF. DNA for the CDR3: TGTGCCAGCAGCTTGGCCCCCCTAGCGGGACCTTCCTACAATGAGCAGTTCTTC.

CDR3 DNA sequence: TGTGCCAGCAGCTCTTATACTCTCGACAGGGTGAATCAGCCCCAGCATTTT. It encodes CASSSYTLDRVNQPQHF. J is TRBJ1-5 and V is TRBV7-9; 7 nucleotides match TRBD1. The CDR3 is made up of 17 amino acids. Germline lookup yields CDR1 SEHNR and CDR2 FQNEAQ (reference sequence). The trim removed 4 bases at V and 4 bases at J, leaving 13 bases unmatched.

There are a few counts of this clone. The V gene is TRBV6-1, the J gene TRBJ1-2; TRBD1 agrees at 8 bases. In germline, CDR1 is MNHNS, CDR2 SASEGT. The V and J ends lost 4 bases and 2 bases, in that order; junction bases with no gene match: 12. CDR3 size: 17 residues. Here the CDR3 reads CASSAGQGRSFNYGYTF. As DNA, the CDR3 is TGTGCCAGCAGTGCTGGACAGGGACGCTCGTTCAACTATGGCTACACCTTC.

The chain joins TRBV15 to TRBJ2-1; 9 nucleotides agree with TRBD2. The germline V gene has CDR1 LNHNV and CDR2 YYDKDF (reference sequence). J lost 5 bases, V lost 1 base, and 3 bases had no gene match. This CDR3 is built from 15 residues. The CDR3 nucleotides read TGTGCCACCAGCAGAGGTTTAGCGGGGGACAATGAGCAGTTCTTC. Translating gives CATSRGLAGDNEQFF.

The chain links TRBV19 to TRBJ2-7; 14 nucleotides line up with TRBD2. The CDR3 has 15 residues. With 7 bases clipped from V and 3 bases from J, the junction kept 5 bases outside the gene matches. Germline CDR1 reads LNHDA; CDR2 reads SQIVND (reference sequence). The CDR3 loop reads CASKTGTSGSYEQYF. The CDR3, as DNA: TGTGCCAGTAAGACCGGGACTAGCGGGAGCTACGAGCAGTACTTC.

This clone was observed once. The CDR3 DNA follows: TGTGCCTCCAAGGGGGCTACTTCGAACACTGAAGCTTTCTTT. Translation: CASKGATSNTEAFF. V gene TRBV30 combines with J gene TRBJ1-1, with 7 nucleotides matching TRBD1. Looked up from germline, CDR1 is GTSNPN and CDR2 is SVGIG (reference sequence). The CDR3 runs 14 residues. Unmatched junction bases numbered 9, after V lost 7 bases and J lost 1 base.

The rearrangement joins TRBV5-1 to TRBJ2-1; 9 positions match TRBD1. The junction had 5 bases not matched to a gene; V was cut back by 7 bases and J by 0 bases. Germline CDR1 and CDR2: SGHRS and YFSETQ. The CDR3 loop spans 15 amino acids. CDR3 loop: CASSGTGNSYNEQFF. CDR3 DNA: TGCGCCAGCTCCGGGACAGGGAACTCCTACAATGAGCAGTTCTTC.

This chain links TRBV2 with TRBJ1-2, with a tentative D call TRBD1 (6 bases). V lost 4 bases and J lost 11, with 23 bases in between. The CDR3 is made up of 15 amino acids. Germline-derived CDR1 and CDR2 are SNHLY and FYNNEI. The CDR3 here is CASSAQGRQQGSYTF. The CDR3 nucleotides read TGTGCCAGCAGTGCTCAGGGCAGACAGCAGGGGTCTTACACCTTC.

This clone was picked up a small number of times. The chain uses TRBV3-1 (or the pseudogene TRBV3-2) and TRBJ2-3; TRBD2 aligns across 15 bases. V trimming: 6 bases; J trimming: 6 bases; junction bases outside the gene matches: 4. Germline assignment: CDR1 LGHDT and CDR2 YNNKEL (reference sequence). The length of the CDR3 is 15 residues. The DNA for the CDR3 is TGTGCCAGCAGACCGGGGACTAGCGGGAGGGATACGCAGTATTTT. Its translation: CASRPGTSGRDTQYF.

This clone was seen once. This chain uses TRBV15 with TRBJ2-1, with 11 bases fitting TRBD2. The CDR3 runs to 17 residues. CDR1 is LNHNV, CDR2 YYDKDF, per germline (reference sequence). The junction had 14 bases not matched to a gene; V was cut back by 8 bases and J by 5 bases. In DNA form, the CDR3 reads TGTGCCACCTCCGGTCAGCTAACTAGCGGGAGTCACAATGAGCAGTTCTTC. Translation gives CATSGQLTSGSHNEQFF.

The chain combines TRBV28 with TRBJ1-2; D unresolved. V was clipped by 1 base and J by 1 base, with 10 bases between them. The germline gives CDR1 MDHEN, CDR2 SYDVKM. The CDR3 extends over 15 amino acids. The CDR3 region has the DNA TGTGCCAGCAGTTTATTGACACACATTAACTATGGCTACACCTTC. It yields the protein CASSLLTHINYGYTF.

The rearrangement uses TRBV1 and TRBJ1-1. TRBV1 is a pseudogene. This CDR3 has 17 residues. CDR3: CTSSQGLGFFAVDGAFF. CDR3 coding DNA: TGCACCAGCAGCCAAGGACTAGGTTTTTTCGCGGTCGATGGAGCTTTCTTT.

V and J are TRBV5-4 and TRBJ2-3; 7 bases agree with TRBD2. Per germline, CDR1 SGHNT and CDR2 YYREEE (reference sequence). J lost 2 bases, V lost 4 bases, and 4 bases had no gene match. This CDR3 is 14 amino acids long. CDR3 sequence: CASSIRDYTDTQYF. The CDR3 bases are TGTGCCAGCAGCATCCGGGACTACACAGATACGCAGTATTTT.

This clone turned up a few times. This chain connects TRBV7-9 to TRBJ2-5, with D possibly matching TRBD2 (6 bases). Trimming stripped 5 bases from V and 1 base from J, with 14 bases between. CDR1 and CDR2 from the germline V gene are SEHNR and FQNEAQ (reference sequence). The CDR3 consists of 15 residues. The CDR3 loop is CASSLRLVGQETQYF. CDR3 sequence (DNA): TGTGCCAGCAGCCTTCGACTAGTGGGCCAAGAGACCCAGTACTTC.

This clone was picked up one time. V and J are TRBV5-6 and TRBJ2-7; 10 nucleotides align to TRBD1. Trimming took 2 bases from V and 1 from J; bases not matched to a gene: 3. CDR1 SGHDT and CDR2 YYEEEE come from the germline V gene. This CDR3 has 15 amino acids. CDR3 sequence: CASSLRDRGSYEQYF. As DNA, the CDR3 is TGTGCCAGCAGCTTAAGGGACAGGGGATCCTACGAGCAGTACTTC.

This chain connects TRBV19 to TRBJ2-7, with 8 positions matching TRBD2. The ends lost 8 bases at V and 7 bases at J; junction bases unmatched: 10. The CDR3 extends over 13 amino acids. Germline assignment: CDR1 LNHDA and CDR2 SQIVND (reference sequence). The CDR3 protein is CASSGGATREQYF. The CDR3 region has the DNA TGTGCCAGTTCGGGGGGGGCTACGAGGGAGCAGTACTTC.

The V and J genes are TRBV3-1 (or the pseudogene TRBV3-2) and TRBJ2-3, with 7 bases identical to TRBD2. This CDR3 spans 14 amino acids. Germline V gene sequence: CDR1 LGHDT, CDR2 YNNKEL (reference sequence). The J segment lost 4 bases and the V segment lost 1 base, leaving 2 bases of the junction unmatched. The CDR3 reads CASSQGTRADTQYF. The CDR3 DNA follows: TGTGCCAGCAGCCAAGGGACTAGGGCAGATACGCAGTATTTT.